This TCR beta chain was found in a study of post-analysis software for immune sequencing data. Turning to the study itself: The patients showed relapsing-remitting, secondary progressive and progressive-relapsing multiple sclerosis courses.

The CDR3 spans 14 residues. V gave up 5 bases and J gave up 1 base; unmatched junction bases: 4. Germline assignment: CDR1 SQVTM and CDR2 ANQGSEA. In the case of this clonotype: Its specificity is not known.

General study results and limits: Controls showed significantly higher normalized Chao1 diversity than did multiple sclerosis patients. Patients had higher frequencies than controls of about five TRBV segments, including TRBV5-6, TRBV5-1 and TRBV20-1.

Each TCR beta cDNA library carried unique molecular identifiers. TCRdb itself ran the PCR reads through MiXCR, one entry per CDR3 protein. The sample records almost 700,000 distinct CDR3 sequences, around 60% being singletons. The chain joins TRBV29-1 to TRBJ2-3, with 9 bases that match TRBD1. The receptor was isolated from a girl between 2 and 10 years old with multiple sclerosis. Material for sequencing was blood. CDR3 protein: CSVSWTGGTDTQYF. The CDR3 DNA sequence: TGCAGCGTTTCCTGGACAGGGGGCACAGATACGCAGTATTTT.